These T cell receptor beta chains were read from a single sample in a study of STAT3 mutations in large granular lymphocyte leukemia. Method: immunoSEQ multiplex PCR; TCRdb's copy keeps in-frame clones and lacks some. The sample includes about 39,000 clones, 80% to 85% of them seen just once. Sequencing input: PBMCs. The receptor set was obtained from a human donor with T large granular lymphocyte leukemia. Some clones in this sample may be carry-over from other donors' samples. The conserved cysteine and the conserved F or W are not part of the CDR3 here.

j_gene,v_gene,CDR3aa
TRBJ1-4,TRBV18,ASSPPGQGGEKLF
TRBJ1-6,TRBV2,ASSSAVSSYNSPLH
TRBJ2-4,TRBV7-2,ASSFAGAPQGENIQY
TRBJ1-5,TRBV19,ASRPDSYQPQH
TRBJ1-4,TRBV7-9,ASTKDPEGEKLF
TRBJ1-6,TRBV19,ASSIGGSPLH
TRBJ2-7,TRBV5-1,ASGKEGVGEQY
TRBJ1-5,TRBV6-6,ASSSLDRGHQPQH
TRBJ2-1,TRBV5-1,ASSLNGQGSGNEQF
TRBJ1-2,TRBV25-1,ASSEYGVGTGGYT
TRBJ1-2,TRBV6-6,ASSDRLGYGYT
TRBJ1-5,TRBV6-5,ASRQGDQPQH
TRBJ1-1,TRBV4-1,ASSQEGGMTEAF